This entry lists 32 T cell receptor beta chains sequenced from one sample in a study of T-cell reconstitution after alpha-beta-depleted transplantation in children. Construction of the TCRbeta library involved unique molecular identifiers. One entry per CDR3 protein results from TCRdb running MiXCR on the PCR reads. This sample has 700,000 or so distinct CDR3 sequences, with over 10% found just once. Sequencing was performed on PBMCs, taken before TCRalphabeta/CD19-depleted stem cell transplant. Receptors were obtained from a girl aged 2-15 years with congenital amegakaryocytic thrombocytopenia, due to receive a stem cell transplant.

This clonotype was counted between two and nine times. The rearrangement joins TRBV20-1 to TRBJ2-3; D is undetermined. CDR1 and CDR2 (germline): DFQATT, SNEGSKA (reference sequence). The CDR3 length is 14 residues. Between the trimmed V and J ends, which lost 3 bases and 0 bases, there was a span of 10 bases. The CDR3 DNA is TGCAGTGCTAGTATCACCGCTAGCACAGATACGCAGTATTTT. This gives the protein CSASITASTDTQYF.

This clonotype was seen only once. The chain has TRBV6-1 and TRBJ2-2; tentatively, D is TRBD2 (5 bases). Germline lookup yields CDR1 MNHNS and CDR2 SASEGT. Trimming cost V 6 bases and J 0 bases, with 8 bases left between them. The CDR3 is 14 residues long. CDR3 sequence reads: CASRSAANTGELFF. The CDR3 DNA sequence: TGTGCCAGCAGGTCAGCGGCGAACACCGGGGAGCTGTTTTTT.

The chain is built from TRBV30 and TRBJ1-1, with D tentatively TRBD1 (6 bases). The V gene's germline CDR1 is GTSNPN and CDR2 SVGIG (reference sequence). The CDR3 totals 17 residues. Trimming removed 2 bases from V and 2 bases from J, with 21 bases in between. The CDR3 DNA follows: TGTGCCTGGAGTAAACCCCGACCCGCGGACAGTAACACTGAAGCTTTCTTT. Translating it yields CAWSKPRPADSNTEAFF.

This chain uses TRBV30 with TRBJ1-5; D is perhaps TRBD1 (6 bases). From germline, CDR1 is GTSNPN and CDR2 SVGIG (reference sequence). The CDR3 length is 15 residues. Trimming removed 1 base from V and 3 bases from J, with 13 bases in between. In DNA, the CDR3 is TGTGCCTGGAGTGAAGACTCGGGACACAATCAGCCCCAGCATTTT. Its translation is CAWSEDSGHNQPQHF.

This clonotype was observed many times. The genes are TRBV2 and TRBJ2-7; D remains unclear. Trimming took off 0 bases at V and 1 base at J, with 16 bases between the two ends. Germline CDR1 and CDR2: SNHLY and FYNNEI. CDR3 length equals 17 residues. CDR3 residues: CASSEAIEQTPSYEQYF. CDR3 nucleotide sequence: TGTGCCAGCAGTGAAGCGATCGAACAGACACCGTCCTACGAGCAGTACTTC.

This clonotype was counted many times. V is TRBV6-5 and J is TRBJ2-1; either TRBD1 or TRBD2 may fit D (5 bases each). This CDR3 has 17 amino acids. The V end was cut by 4 bases, the J end by 6 bases, with 22 bases between. Germline values: CDR1 MNHEY, CDR2 SVGAGI. Here the CDR3 DNA reads TGTGCCAGCAGTTCTGAAGGGTGGGGCCACAGCGGCAATGAGCAGTTCTTC. Residues: CASSSEGWGHSGNEQFF.

This clonotype showed up just once. A much larger clone differs by one base, so this may be a read error. CDR3 sequence (DNA): TGCGCCGGCAGCTTGGACAGGGGCATCTACGAGCAGTACTTC. Protein sequence: CAGSLDRGIYEQYF. This sequence joins TRBV5-1 and TRBJ2-7, with 9 bases identical to TRBD1. Per the germline V gene, CDR1 is SGHRS and CDR2 is YFSETQ. CDR3 size: 14 residues.

The CDR3 loop reads CASSQGGQQETQYF. As DNA, the CDR3 is TGTGCCAGCAGTCAAGGGGGACAGCAAGAGACCCAGTACTTC. This chain connects TRBV7-9 to TRBJ2-5, with 7 nucleotides matching TRBD1. V lost 6 bases to trimming and J lost 2 bases; unmatched junction nucleotides: 6. The germline gives CDR1 SEHNR, CDR2 FQNEAQ (reference sequence). This CDR3 has 14 amino acids.

This clonotype was seen repeatedly, ten times or more. The junction departs from germline at one end; a sequencing error may be responsible. The genes are TRBV29-1 and TRBJ1-1; D perhaps matches TRBD1 (5 bases). The CDR3 runs 13 residues. Germline V gene data show CDR1 as SQVTM and CDR2 as ANQGSEA. CDR3 loop: CSVVGTVNAEAFF. The CDR3 DNA reads TGCAGCGTTGTTGGGACGGTGAACGCTGAAGCTTTCTTT.

This clonotype was seen many times. This sequence joins TRBV12-3 or TRBV12-4 and TRBJ2-2; D gene ambiguous. There are 13 residues in the CDR3. The ends were cut back, 6 bases at V and 8 bases at J, with 13 bases in the middle. The CDR3: CASRTPLQGELFF. The CDR3 DNA sequence: TGTGCCAGCAGGACTCCATTACAGGGGGAGCTGTTTTTT.

The table lists this clonotype with a few counts. The V gene is TRBV5-1, the J gene TRBJ2-2; tentatively, D is TRBD2 (6 bases). Germline values: CDR1 SGHRS, CDR2 YFSETQ. V was shortened by 1 base and J by 1 base, with 17 bases between the two germline ends. The CDR3 has 18 residues. CDR3 DNA: TGCGCCAGCAGCTTGCGGGGGTCCGGGACTCGGAACACCGGGGAGCTGTTTTTT. Encoded protein: CASSLRGSGTRNTGELFF.

Regarding this clonotype: Sequence at one end of the junction differs from germline and may be a read error. The chain carries TRBV13 and TRBJ2-7; 10 bases fit TRBD1. Germline lookup yields CDR1 PRHDT and CDR2 FYEKMQ (reference sequence). The CDR3 runs to 14 residues. The CDR3: CASTLGQGAYEQYF. The CDR3 DNA follows: TGTGCCAGCACCTTAGGACAGGGGGCCTACGAGCAGTACTTC. Combining the CDR3 with reference TRBV13 and TRBJ2-7 gives the whole variable domain AAGVIQSPRHLIKEKRETATLKCYPIPRHDTVYWYQQGPGQDPQFLISFYEKMQSDKGSIPDRFSAQQFSDYHSELNMSSLELGDSALYFCASTLGQGAYEQYFGPGTRLTVT.

V usage is TRBV3-1 and J usage is TRBJ2-2; 13 nucleotides match TRBD2. The germline gives CDR1 LGHDT, CDR2 YNNKEL (reference sequence). V shed 4 bases, J shed 6 bases, and the junction held 8 bases outside the gene matches. The CDR3 totals 17 residues. Written as DNA, the CDR3 is TGTGCCAGCAGCCGTCGGACTAGCGGGAGTTTTTCCGGGGAGCTGTTTTTT. Translated, it gives CASSRRTSGSFSGELFF. Full variable domain (missing parts from reference TRBV3-1 and TRBJ2-2): DTAVSQTPKYLVTQMGNDKSIKCEQNLGHDTMYWYKQDSKKFLKIMFSYNNKELIINETVPNRFSPKSPDKAHLNLHINSLELGDSAVYFCASSRRTSGSFSGELFFGEGSRLTVL.

Many counts were recorded for this clonotype. The chain employs TRBV5-6 and TRBJ2-1; 11 bases are shared with TRBD2. CDR3 length: 15 residues. Germline V CDR1 and CDR2: SGHDT, YYEEEE. Trimming at V came to 4 bases and at J to 5 bases, leaving 5 bases not matched to a gene. The CDR3 coding sequence is TGTGCCAGCAGCGATGGGACTAGCGGAGACAATGAGCAGTTCTTC. As protein: CASSDGTSGDNEQFF.

This clonotype was seen at least ten times. This sequence joins TRBV7-2 and TRBJ2-7; no clear D gene. CDR1 SGHTA and CDR2 FQGNSA come from the germline V gene. Trimming pared 9 bases from V and 6 bases from J, leaving 12 bases between. The CDR3 has 11 amino acids. The CDR3 protein is CASMILSEQYF. The CDR3 region has the DNA TGTGCCAGTATGATTCTGAGCGAGCAGTACTTC. The variable domain in full, with the rest retrieved from reference TRBV7-2 and TRBJ2-7, is GAGVSQSPSNKVTEKGKDVELRCDPISGHTALYWYRQSLGQGLEFLIYFQGNSAPDKSGLPSDRFSAERTGGSVSTLTIQRTQQEDSAVYLCASMILSEQYFGPGTRLTVT.

At least ten counts were recorded for this clonotype. The chain is built from TRBV20-1 and TRBJ2-1; D is perhaps TRBD1 (5 bases). The germline CDR1 and CDR2 sequences are DFQATT and SNEGSKA (reference sequence). This CDR3 has 10 residues. Between the trimmed V and J ends, which lost 3 bases and 12 bases, there was a span of 9 bases. The CDR3 spells CSARTTVQFF. In DNA form, the CDR3 reads TGCAGTGCTAGGACGACAGTGCAGTTCTTC.

This clonotype was seen a handful of times. V usage is TRBV11-1 and J usage is TRBJ2-3, with TRBD2 as a possible D gene (5 bases). CDR3 length equals 17 residues. Per germline, CDR1 SGHAT and CDR2 FQDESV (reference sequence). V dropped 5 bases and J dropped 0 bases, with 18 bases sitting between them. CDR3 DNA sequence: TGTGCCAGCAGCCGAAAGATAGACTACGCTAGCACAGATACGCAGTATTTT. Its translation is CASSRKIDYASTDTQYF.

This clonotype has more than one count but fewer than ten. CDR3 DNA sequence: TGTGCCAGCAGTCGCAGTATCGATGAGCAGTTCTTC. This sequence encodes CASSRSIDEQFF. The V gene is TRBV28, the J gene TRBJ2-1, with unresolved D. The CDR3 has 12 amino acids. V lost 5 bases and J 8 bases, leaving 10 bases between the germline ends. The germline CDR1 and CDR2 sequences are MDHEN and SYDVKM.

The chain carries TRBV5-6 and TRBJ1-2; D is unresolved. V was clipped by 0 bases and J by 8 bases, with 14 bases between them. Germline CDR1 and CDR2: SGHDT and YYEEEE. The CDR3 spans 14 residues. The DNA for the CDR3 is TGTGCCAGCAGCTTGGTTCAGTCGCCGGGGGGCTACACCTTC. It codes for CASSLVQSPGGYTF. Full variable domain (outside the CDR3, taken from reference TRBV5-6 and TRBJ1-2): DAGVTQSPTHLIKTRGQQVTLRCSPKSGHDTVSWYQQALGQGPQFIFQYYEEEERQRGNFPDRFSGHQFPNYSSELNVNALLLGDSALYLCASSLVQSPGGYTFGSGTRLTVV.

This clonotype was seen more than once but under ten times. This chain connects TRBV5-1 to TRBJ2-3; maybe TRBD2 (5 bases). V lost 4 bases and J lost 6, with 15 bases in between. The CDR3 has 14 amino acids. Germline V gene lookup returns CDR1 SGHRS and CDR2 YFSETQ. Here the CDR3 DNA reads TGCGCCAGCAGCGCAAGGACCGGGGTGGATACGCAGTATTTT. Its translation is CASSARTGVDTQYF. Full variable domain (remainder filled in from reference TRBV5-1 and TRBJ2-3): KAGVTQTPRYLIKTRGQQVTLSCSPISGHRSVSWYQQTPGQGLQFLFEYFSETQRNKGNFPGRFSGRQFSNSRSEMNVSTLELGDSALYLCASSARTGVDTQYFGPGTRLTVL.

This clonotype came up a few times. The chain couples TRBV27 to TRBJ2-1, with 12 positions matching TRBD2. The CDR3 covers 18 residues. J was trimmed by 3 bases and V by 1 base; bases with no gene match: 7. Per the germline V gene, CDR1 is MNHEY and CDR2 is SMNVEV (reference sequence). CDR3 sequence (DNA): TGTGCCAGCAGTTTATATAGGCTAGCGGGAGGGCTCTACAATGAGCAGTTCTTC. Translation gives CASSLYRLAGGLYNEQFF.

This clonotype was detected only a few times. The CDR3 region is CSARLPSPGANVLTF. The CDR3 DNA is TGCAGTGCTAGGCTACCAAGCCCTGGGGCCAACGTCCTGACTTTC. The chain recombines TRBV20-1 with TRBJ2-6; D ambiguous. The length of the CDR3 is 15 residues. Trimming took off 3 bases at V and 2 bases at J, with 11 bases between the two ends. The germline V gene encodes CDR1 DFQATT and CDR2 SNEGSKA (reference sequence).

Points on this clonotype: This could be a read error, since a much larger clone is one nucleotide away. The chain couples TRBV29-1 to TRBJ2-7; 8 positions agree with TRBD1. This CDR3 contains 15 residues. Germline V gene lookup returns CDR1 SQVTM and CDR2 ANQGSEA. The CDR3 DNA reads TGCAGCGTTGAAGAGCCGGGACAGGAGACTTACGCGCAGTACTTC. It specifies CSVEEPGQETYAQYF.

This rearrangement joins TRBV5-1 to TRBJ2-7; 10 bases line up with TRBD1. The junction had 12 bases not matched to a gene; V was cut back by 4 bases and J by 5 bases. The CDR3 sequence is 16 residues long. Germline-derived CDR1 and CDR2 are SGHRS and YFSETQ. This CDR3 is CASSTGQGLLLDEQYF. In nucleotides, the CDR3 is TGCGCCAGCAGCACGGGACAGGGGCTTCTACTTGACGAGCAGTACTTC. The full variable domain, completed using reference TRBV5-1 and TRBJ2-7, is KAGVTQTPRYLIKTRGQQVTLSCSPISGHRSVSWYQQTPGQGLQFLFEYFSETQRNKGNFPGRFSGRQFSNSRSEMNVSTLELGDSALYLCASSTGQGLLLDEQYFGPGTRLTVT.

This clonotype has just a few counts. The CDR3 DNA is TGCAGTGCTAGAGTCCCCGGGACTAGGGGGTACGAGCAGTACTTC. Its protein is CSARVPGTRGYEQYF. The V and J genes are TRBV20-1 and TRBJ2-7, with 8 nucleotides matching TRBD2. This CDR3 is 15 amino acids long. The trim removed 1 base at V and 4 bases at J, leaving 9 bases unmatched. Looked up from germline, CDR1 is DFQATT and CDR2 is SNEGSKA (reference sequence).

This clonotype was counted between two and nine times. This chain links TRBV5-1 with TRBJ2-2; 9 bases map to TRBD1. With 2 bases clipped from V and 10 bases from J, the junction kept 18 bases outside the gene matches. Germline assignment: CDR1 SGHRS and CDR2 YFSETQ. This CDR3 has 18 residues. CDR3 bases: TGCGCCAGCAGCTTCGTCCCGGGACAGGGAGGCCAGTCCGTGGAGCTGTTTTTT. Translation: CASSFVPGQGGQSVELFF. Full variable domain (remainder filled in from reference TRBV5-1 and TRBJ2-2): KAGVTQTPRYLIKTRGQQVTLSCSPISGHRSVSWYQQTPGQGLQFLFEYFSETQRNKGNFPGRFSGRQFSNSRSEMNVSTLELGDSALYLCASSFVPGQGGQSVELFFGEGSRLTVL.

This clonotype was seen ten or more times. CDR3 region: CSVVGEQNTEAFF. CDR3 sequence (DNA): TGCAGCGTTGTTGGGGAACAGAACACTGAAGCTTTCTTT. The chain links TRBV29-1 to TRBJ1-1, with no clear D. From germline, CDR1 is SQVTM and CDR2 ANQGSEA. This CDR3 spans 13 amino acids. V was pared by 4 bases and J by 1 base, with 10 bases between. The variable domain in full, completed from reference TRBV29-1 and TRBJ1-1, reads SAVISQKPSRDICQRGTSLTIQCQVDSQVTMMFWYRQQPGQSLTLIATANQGSEATYESGFVIDKFPISRPNLTFSTLTVSNMSPEDSSIYLCSVVGEQNTEAFFGQGTRLTVV.

The table lists this clonotype with many counts. The chain combines TRBV20-1 with TRBJ1-5; 7 bases map to TRBD1. This CDR3 spans 14 amino acids. V shed 6 bases, J shed 4 bases, and the junction held 9 bases outside the gene matches. Per germline, CDR1 DFQATT and CDR2 SNEGSKA (reference sequence). CDR3 coding DNA: TGCAGTGCCCTTAGGACAGGAAGAAATCAGCCCCAGCATTTT. It translates to CSALRTGRNQPQHF.

This clonotype showed up many times. J is TRBJ2-7 and V is TRBV30, with D possibly matching TRBD2 (6 bases). Germline lookup yields CDR1 GTSNPN and CDR2 SVGIG (reference sequence). The V end was cut by 4 bases, the J end by 0 bases, with 16 bases between. The CDR3 has 15 residues. CDR3 DNA: TGTGCCTGGAAAAATACTGCGGGGATCTCCTACGAGCAGTACTTC. As protein: CAWKNTAGISYEQYF.

The chain carries TRBV7-9 and TRBJ2-5; D not certain. Germline assignment: CDR1 SEHNR and CDR2 FQNEAQ (reference sequence). The CDR3 has 13 amino acids. The V and J ends lost 2 bases and 4 bases respectively, with 8 bases between them. In DNA, the CDR3 is TGTGCCAGCAGCTTACTACAATTAGAGACCCAGTACTTC. Translation gives CASSLLQLETQYF.

Many counts were recorded for this clonotype. The chain employs TRBV7-9 and TRBJ2-3; TRBD2 matches 12 bases. The J segment lost 9 bases and the V segment lost 5 bases, leaving 12 bases of the junction unmatched. CDR1 and CDR2 (germline): SEHNR, FQNEAQ (reference sequence). This CDR3 is 16 amino acids long. CDR3 nucleotide sequence: TGTGCCAGCAGCCCTCCTAGACTAGCGGGAGACGGGACGCAGTATTTT. Translating it yields CASSPPRLAGDGTQYF.

V gene TRBV20-1 combines with J gene TRBJ2-3, with a possible D match to TRBD1 (6 bases). TRBJ1-5 matches the DNA end more closely, so the J call is doubtful. The CDR3 is 13 amino acids. Germline V CDR1 and CDR2: DFQATT, SNEGSKA (reference sequence). The CDR3 DNA is TGCAGTGCTGGATCATTGGGGGCAGATACGCAGCATTTT. Amino acids: CSAGSLGADTQHF.